This T cell receptor beta chain is from a study of post-analysis software for immune sequencing data. Study context: Secondary progressive, relapsing-remitting and progressive-relapsing multiple sclerosis were among the included disease courses.

General study results and limits: Multiple sclerosis patients showed significantly lower normalized Chao1 diversity than controls did. The five TRBV segments detected at higher frequency in patients than in controls included TRBV5-6, TRBV5-1 and TRBV20-1. Those samples that were prepared in the same batch co-clustered strongly by F measure.

Trimming shortened V by 0 bases and J by 7 bases, and 2 bases separated the two germline ends. The CDR3 extends over 11 amino acids. The germline V gene has CDR1 MNHEY and CDR2 SVGAGI. This clonotype was recorded only once. What it binds is not known. Libraries were made from TCR beta cDNA, and they carried unique molecular identifiers. Input amounts of roughly 0.9 to 10 million T cells were used. These gave around 500,000 cDNA molecules, so each molecule approximated one T cell. MiXCR, run by TCRdb on the PCR reads, gives a single entry per CDR3 protein. The table records 820,000 or so distinct CDR3 sequences, roughly 50% of them present only once.

This chain uses TRBV6-5 with TRBJ2-3; no firm D call. The sequence was collected from a girl aged 10 to 17 with multiple sclerosis. Sequenced sample: blood. This chain's CDR3 is CASSYSHTQYF. For the CDR3, the DNA is TGTGCCAGCAGTTACTCTCATACGCAGTATTTT.